This TCR beta chain was sequenced in a study of a mutant IDH1 vaccine in newly diagnosed glioma. Background on the study: Vaccines were first given 4-6 weeks after radiotherapy alone, or with temozolomide cycles. The therapy given earlier, which was standard therapy, consisted of radiotherapy, temozolomide, or both, and most of the patients received both.

Study results and limitations: A vaccine-induced immune response developed in 90% to 95% of the patients.

In the case of this clone: Its antigen is undetermined.

Here immunoSEQ multiplex PCR was the method, and the copy in TCRdb shows in-frame clones only, minus some. This table has approximately 110,000 clones, roughly 90% appearing once. Time point given: week 11, during vaccination. Vaccinated patients received 300 ug of mutant IDH1 20-mer peptide per dose, with topical imiquimod. This CDR3 is 15 amino acids long. Deletions cut 7 bases from V and 5 bases from J, with 20 bases between. Per germline, CDR1 MNHEY and CDR2 SVGAGI. This chain links TRBV6-5 with TRBJ2-5; weak D call: TRBD2 (6 bases). Material: PBMCs, obtained from a glioma patient whose treatment included an IDH1 peptide vaccine. This clonotype originated in a woman between 50 and 59 years old with glioma. This CDR3 is CASTLEGRAGETQYF. The CDR3 coding sequence is TGTGCCAGCACCCTAGAAGGCAGGGCGGGGGAGACCCAGTACTTC.